The entry below gives a single T cell receptor beta chain sequence along with its context. The data originate from a study of blood T cell repertoires in COVID-19. Study overall: PBMCs, B-cell-depleted T cells, or T cells provided the cDNA or gDNA that made up the material.

The method was immunoSEQ multiplex PCR; TCRdb's version includes in-frame clones alone and lacks a portion of them. Among fewer than 60,000 clones listed, 70% to 85% were seen once. The CDR3 is 15 residues long. Germline V gene data show CDR1 as MNHEY and CDR2 as SVGAGI. The V end lost 7 bases, the J end lost 2 bases, and 17 bases lay between the germline ends. Input material: peripheral blood. The TCR comes from a man aged 60-69 years with acute or convalescent COVID-19. The gene calls are TRBV6-5 and TRBJ1-2, with TRBD1 as a possible D gene (6 bases). CDR3 DNA sequence: TGTGCCAGCACCGACCGGGGGGCGGGGAACTATGGCTACACCTTC. It is translated as CASTDRGAGNYGYTF.